These 20 T cell receptor beta chains came from one sample sequenced in a study of blood T cell repertoires in COVID-19. Profiling relied on immunoSEQ multiplex PCR, and the TCRdb table lists in-frame clones only, not all of them. The data contain 200,000 to 250,000 clones, about nine tenths of them singletons. The sample comprised PBMCs or T cells enriched from blood (not recorded which). The source is a man in his fifties or sixties who had been exposed to COVID-19.

This clone was observed once. Written as DNA, the CDR3 is TGTGCCAGCAGCTTGGCGACAGGGCGCGAGACCCAGTACTTC. Translating gives CASSLATGRETQYF. V gene TRBV5-6 combines with J gene TRBJ2-5; 7 bases align to TRBD1. The CDR3 sequence is 14 residues long. Germline lookup yields CDR1 SGHDT and CDR2 YYEEEE. Trimming removed 0 bases from V and 5 bases from J; junction bases left unmatched: 4.

The chain links TRBV30 to TRBJ1-5, with 7 bases identical to TRBD1. This CDR3 comprises 14 residues. Germline CDR1 GTSNPN, CDR2 SVGIG (reference sequence). V lost 7 bases and J lost 1; bases outside the gene matches: 7. In DNA, the CDR3 is TGTGCCTTCCAGGGGGATGTGAGCAATCAGCCCCAGCATTTT. Translating gives CAFQGDVSNQPQHF.

DNA of the CDR3: TGCGCCAGCAGCTTGGAGACAGAGTCGCCGGCACCCCTCCACTTT. As protein: CASSLETESPAPLHF. The chain links TRBV5-1 to TRBJ1-6; tentative D call: TRBD1 (5 bases). CDR1 is SGHRS, CDR2 YFSETQ, per germline. The CDR3 runs 15 residues. V shed 0 bases and J shed 11 bases, with 15 bases lying between them.

The gene calls are TRBV28 and TRBJ2-7; 7 bases are shared with TRBD1. The CDR3 totals 15 residues. V lost 4 bases to trimming and J lost 5 bases; unmatched junction nucleotides: 11. Germline values: CDR1 MDHEN, CDR2 SYDVKM. CDR3 loop: CASSSSGKGAHEQYV. CDR3 in DNA: TGTGCCAGCAGTTCCTCTGGGAAGGGGGCCCACGAGCAGTACGTC.

This chain connects TRBV9 to TRBJ2-7; TRBD2 matches 12 bases. Germline V lookup: CDR1 SGDLS, CDR2 YYNGEE. Unmatched junction bases numbered 2, after V lost 3 bases and J lost 4 bases. This CDR3 spans 14 amino acids. CDR3 sequence reads: CASSAGLAGYEQYF. The CDR3 nucleotides are TGTGCCAGCAGCGCAGGACTAGCGGGGTACGAGCAGTACTTC.

The chain is built from TRBV28 and TRBJ2-7, with D perhaps matching TRBD1 (6 bases). The CDR3 consists of 16 residues. Deletions cut 5 bases from V and 3 bases from J, with 20 bases between. Germline CDR1 and CDR2: MDHEN and SYDVKM. Here the CDR3 reads CASSPYPGETDYEQYF. CDR3 DNA sequence: TGTGCCAGCAGTCCTTACCCAGGGGAAACCGACTACGAGCAGTACTTC. The complete variable domain, with remaining parts taken from reference TRBV28 and TRBJ2-7, reads DVKVTQSSRYLVKRTGEKVFLECVQDMDHENMFWYRQDPGLGLRLIYFSYDVKMKEKGDIPEGYSVSREKKERFSLILESASTNQTSMYLCASSPYPGETDYEQYFGPGTRLTVT.

The chain combines TRBV28 with TRBJ2-1, with 10 bases lining up with TRBD2. Germline V lookup: CDR1 MDHEN, CDR2 SYDVKM. The CDR3 is made up of 16 amino acids. After removal of 5 bases from V and 4 bases from J, the junction contained 8 bases not matched to a gene. This CDR3 is CASSPRSGGEYNEQFF. CDR3 DNA sequence: TGTGCCAGCAGTCCGCGAAGCGGGGGGGAATACAATGAGCAGTTCTTC. Filled out from reference TRBV28 and TRBJ2-1, the complete variable domain reads DVKVTQSSRYLVKRTGEKVFLECVQDMDHENMFWYRQDPGLGLRLIYFSYDVKMKEKGDIPEGYSVSREKKERFSLILESASTNQTSMYLCASSPRSGGEYNEQFFGPGTRLTVL.

The chain has TRBV5-1 and TRBJ2-2, with 10 bases that match TRBD1. V lost 1 base and J lost 5; bases outside the gene matches: 5. CDR1 and CDR2 (germline): SGHRS, YFSETQ. CDR3 length equals 16 residues. CDR3 in amino acids: CASSLRDRGLTGELFF. CDR3 DNA: TGCGCCAGCAGCTTGCGGGACAGGGGATTGACCGGGGAGCTGTTTTTT. Looking up the rest from reference TRBV5-1 and TRBJ2-2 gives the full variable domain: KAGVTQTPRYLIKTRGQQVTLSCSPISGHRSVSWYQQTPGQGLQFLFEYFSETQRNKGNFPGRFSGRQFSNSRSEMNVSTLELGDSALYLCASSLRDRGLTGELFFGEGSRLTVL.

This chain connects TRBV19 to TRBJ2-4; D not resolved. There are 13 residues in the CDR3. V lost 3 bases to trimming and J lost 3 bases, with 6 bases between them. Germline CDR1 reads LNHDA; CDR2 reads SQIVND (reference sequence). This CDR3 is CASSMRSKNIQYF. CDR3 coding DNA: TGTGCCAGTAGTATGAGGAGCAAAAACATTCAGTACTTC.

The count of this clone is one. This chain links TRBV28 with TRBJ2-7; TRBD1 might be the D (6 bases). CDR1 and CDR2 (germline): MDHEN, SYDVKM. The length of the CDR3 is 15 residues. Trimming pared 7 bases from V and 0 bases from J, leaving 16 bases between. The CDR3 bases are TGTGCCAGCACCGGCGCAGGGGAAGGCTCCTACGAGCAGTACTTC. Amino acids: CASTGAGEGSYEQYF.

The V gene is TRBV7-9, the J gene TRBJ2-3, with TRBD2 as a possible D gene (6 bases). The V end lost 0 bases, the J end lost 1 base, and 11 bases lay between the germline ends. CDR3 length: 16 residues. Per germline, CDR1 SEHNR and CDR2 FQNEAQ (reference sequence). This CDR3 reads CASSLALSGGTDTQYF. CDR3 nucleotides: TGTGCCAGCAGCTTAGCGCTATCGGGAGGCACAGATACGCAGTATTTT.

The V and J genes are TRBV3-1 (or the pseudogene TRBV3-2) and TRBJ2-1; TRBD2 might be the D (5 bases). V was cut by 4 bases and J by 6 bases, with 22 bases left in between. CDR3 length: 17 amino acids. Germline V lookup: CDR1 LGHDT, CDR2 YNNKEL (reference sequence). The CDR3 here is CASSPSEARLSGNEQFF. The CDR3 region has the DNA TGTGCCAGCAGCCCTTCGGAGGCCCGTCTCTCCGGCAATGAGCAGTTCTTC.

V usage is TRBV6-4 and J usage is TRBJ2-1; TRBD2 aligns across 8 bases. The V gene's germline CDR1 is MRHNA and CDR2 SNTAGT. The CDR3 is 15 amino acids. The junction had 2 bases not matched to a gene; V was cut back by 0 bases and J by 4 bases. The CDR3 protein is CASSDSAGAYNEQFF. CDR3 DNA sequence: TGTGCCAGCAGTGACTCAGCGGGGGCATACAATGAGCAGTTCTTC.

The V gene is TRBV5-1, the J gene TRBJ2-3, with TRBD2 matching 11 bases. Per germline, CDR1 SGHRS and CDR2 YFSETQ. V gave up 4 bases and J gave up 3 bases; unmatched junction bases: 7. The CDR3 has 16 amino acids. The CDR3 sequence: CASSRGLADGTDTQYF. The CDR3 nucleotides are TGCGCCAGCAGCAGGGGACTAGCGGATGGGACAGATACGCAGTATTTT.

This chain links TRBV18 with TRBJ2-1; 8 nucleotides match TRBD1. V shed 2 bases and J 7 bases; nucleotides not matched to a gene: 7. This CDR3 region has 15 residues. The V gene's germline CDR1 is KGHSH and CDR2 LQKENI. The DNA of the CDR3 is TGTGCCAGCTCACCAACGAGACAGGGGTATAATGAGCAGTTCTTC. Encoded protein: CASSPTRQGYNEQFF. The variable domain in full, with the rest retrieved from reference TRBV18 and TRBJ2-1, is NAGVMQNPRHLVRRRGQEARLRCSPMKGHSHVYWYRQLPEEGLKFMVYLQKENIIDESGMPKERFSAEFPKEGPSILRIQQVVRGDSAAYFCASSPTRQGYNEQFFGPGTRLTVL.

This sequence joins TRBV9 and TRBJ1-6; 8 nucleotides align to TRBD1. Trimming at V came to 4 bases and at J to 7 bases, leaving 7 bases not matched to a gene. This CDR3 contains 15 residues. Germline CDR1 SGDLS, CDR2 YYNGEE. The chain's CDR3 is CASSPWTGLNSPLHF. DNA for the CDR3: TGTGCCAGCAGCCCGTGGACAGGGCTAAATTCACCCCTCCACTTT. Full variable domain (rest looked up from reference TRBV9 and TRBJ1-6): DSGVTQTPKHLITATGQRVTLRCSPRSGDLSVYWYQQSLDQGLQFLIQYYNGEERAKGNILERFSAQQFPDLHSELNLSSLELGDSALYFCASSPWTGLNSPLHFGNGTRLTVT.

The chain carries TRBV6-1 and TRBJ1-6; D is unclear. The CDR3 is 14 residues long. Trimming took off 1 base at V and 8 bases at J, with 9 bases between the two ends. Germline assignment: CDR1 MNHNS and CDR2 SASEGT. The CDR3 protein is CASSEVAVDSPLHF. CDR3 coding DNA: TGTGCCAGCAGTGAAGTGGCAGTTGATTCACCCCTCCACTTT.

This chain uses TRBV28 with TRBJ1-1, with D possibly TRBD1 on 5 matching bases. The V and J ends lost 9 bases and 5 bases respectively, with 19 bases between them. Germline V CDR1 and CDR2: MDHEN, SYDVKM. This CDR3 comprises 14 residues. DNA of the CDR3: TGTGCCAGTGTGTCCGGGGCCCGGGGGACTGAAGCTTTCTTT. Translated: CASVSGARGTEAFF.

The V and J genes are TRBV28 and TRBJ1-2, with 8 nucleotides matching TRBD1. Germline assignment: CDR1 MDHEN and CDR2 SYDVKM. With 10 bases clipped from V and 7 bases from J, the junction kept 5 bases outside the gene matches. This CDR3 spans 11 amino acids. The CDR3 region has the DNA TGTGCCACCCAGGGGGCCATTGGCTACACCTTC. Its translation is CATQGAIGYTF.

This rearrangement joins TRBV2 to TRBJ2-7; 7 nucleotides match TRBD1. The CDR3 loop spans 14 amino acids. Trimming removed 2 bases from V and 8 bases from J; junction bases left unmatched: 9. The germline V gene has CDR1 SNHLY and CDR2 FYNNEI. The DNA for the CDR3 is TGTGCCAGCAGTGAAATTGACAGGGAAGTGCAGCAGTACTTC. Translating it yields CASSEIDREVQQYF.